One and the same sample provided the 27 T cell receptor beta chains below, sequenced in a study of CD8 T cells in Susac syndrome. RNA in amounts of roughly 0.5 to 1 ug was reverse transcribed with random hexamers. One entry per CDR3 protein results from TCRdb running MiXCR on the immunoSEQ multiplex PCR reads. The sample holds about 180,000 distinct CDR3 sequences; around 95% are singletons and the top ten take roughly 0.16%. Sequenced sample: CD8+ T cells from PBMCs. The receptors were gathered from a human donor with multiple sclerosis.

The CDR3 sequence is CASSYSSPEAYEQYF. The CDR3 DNA reads as TGTGCCAGCAGTTACTCGAGTCCCGAGGCCTACGAGCAGTACTTC. The chain has TRBV6-5 and TRBJ2-7, with no clear D. The V end was cut by 0 bases, the J end by 2 bases, with 11 bases between. Looked up from germline, CDR1 is MNHEY and CDR2 is SVGAGI. The CDR3 sequence is 15 residues long.

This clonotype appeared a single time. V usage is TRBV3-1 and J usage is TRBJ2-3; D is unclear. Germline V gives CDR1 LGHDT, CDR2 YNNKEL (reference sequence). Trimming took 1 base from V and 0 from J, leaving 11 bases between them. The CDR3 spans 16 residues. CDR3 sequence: CASSQGDTYSTDTQYF. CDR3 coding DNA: TGTGCCAGCAGCCAAGGAGACACCTACAGCACAGATACGCAGTATTTT.

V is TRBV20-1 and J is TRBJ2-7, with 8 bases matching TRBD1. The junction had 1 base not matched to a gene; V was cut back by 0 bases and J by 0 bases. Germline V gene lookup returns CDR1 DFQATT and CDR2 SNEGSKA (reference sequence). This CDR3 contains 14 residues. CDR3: CSAREGQASYEQYF. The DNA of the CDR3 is TGCAGTGCTAGAGAGGGACAGGCCTCCTACGAGCAGTACTTC.

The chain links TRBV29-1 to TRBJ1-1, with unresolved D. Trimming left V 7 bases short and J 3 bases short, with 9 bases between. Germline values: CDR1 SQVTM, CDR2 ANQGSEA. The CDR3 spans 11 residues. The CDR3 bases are TGCAGCGGTGACATTCACACTGAAGCTTTCTTT. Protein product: CSGDIHTEAFF.

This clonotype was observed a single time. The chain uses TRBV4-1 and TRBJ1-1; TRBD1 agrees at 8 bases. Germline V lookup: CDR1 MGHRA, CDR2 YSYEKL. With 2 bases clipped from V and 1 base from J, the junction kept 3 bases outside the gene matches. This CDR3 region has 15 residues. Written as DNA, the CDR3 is TGCGCCAGCAGCCAAAATGGACAGGGGAACACTGAAGCTTTCTTT. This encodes CASSQNGQGNTEAFF.

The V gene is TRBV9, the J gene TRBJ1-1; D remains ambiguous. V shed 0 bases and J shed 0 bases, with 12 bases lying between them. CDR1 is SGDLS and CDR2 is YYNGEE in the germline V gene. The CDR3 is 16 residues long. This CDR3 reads CASSVVSLGVNTEAFF. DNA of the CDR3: TGTGCCAGCAGCGTAGTTTCTCTGGGCGTGAACACTGAAGCTTTCTTT.

CDR3 sequence (DNA): TGTGCCAGCAGTCCTTTTACTCGGAATGAGCAGTTCTTC. Protein: CASSPFTRNEQFF. The rearrangement links TRBV28 to TRBJ2-1, with D hard to call. Between the trimmed V and J ends, which lost 5 bases and 7 bases, there was a span of 12 bases. Germline loops: CDR1 MDHEN, CDR2 SYDVKM. This CDR3 has 13 amino acids.

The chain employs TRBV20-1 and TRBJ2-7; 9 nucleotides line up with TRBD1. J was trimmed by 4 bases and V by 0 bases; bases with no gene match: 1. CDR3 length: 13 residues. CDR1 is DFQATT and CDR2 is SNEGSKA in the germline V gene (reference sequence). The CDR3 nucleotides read TGCAGTGCTAGAGAGGGACAGGGTTACGAGCAGTACTTC. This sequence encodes CSAREGQGYEQYF.

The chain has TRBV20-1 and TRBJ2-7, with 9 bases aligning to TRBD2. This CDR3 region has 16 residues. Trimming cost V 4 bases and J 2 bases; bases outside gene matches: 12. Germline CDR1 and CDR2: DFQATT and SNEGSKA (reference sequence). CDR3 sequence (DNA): TGCAGTGCTACTCCGGGACTAGCTTCCTTCACCTACGAGCAGTACTTC. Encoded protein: CSATPGLASFTYEQYF.

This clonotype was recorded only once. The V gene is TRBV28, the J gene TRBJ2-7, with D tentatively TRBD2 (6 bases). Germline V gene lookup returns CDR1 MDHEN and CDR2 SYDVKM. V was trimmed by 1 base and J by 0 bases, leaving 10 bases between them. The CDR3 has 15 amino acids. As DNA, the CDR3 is TGTGCCAGCAGTTTATCAGGAGGGGCCTCCTACGAGCAGTACTTC. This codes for CASSLSGGASYEQYF. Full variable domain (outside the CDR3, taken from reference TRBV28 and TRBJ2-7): DVKVTQSSRYLVKRTGEKVFLECVQDMDHENMFWYRQDPGLGLRLIYFSYDVKMKEKGDIPEGYSVSREKKERFSLILESASTNQTSMYLCASSLSGGASYEQYFGPGTRLTVT.

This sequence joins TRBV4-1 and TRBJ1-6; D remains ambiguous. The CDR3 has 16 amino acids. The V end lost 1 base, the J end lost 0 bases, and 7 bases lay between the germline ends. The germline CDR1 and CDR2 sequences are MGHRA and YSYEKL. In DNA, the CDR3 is TGCGCCAGCAGCCAAGTGCGTAGCTCCTATAATTCACCCCTCCACTTT. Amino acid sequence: CASSQVRSSYNSPLHF.

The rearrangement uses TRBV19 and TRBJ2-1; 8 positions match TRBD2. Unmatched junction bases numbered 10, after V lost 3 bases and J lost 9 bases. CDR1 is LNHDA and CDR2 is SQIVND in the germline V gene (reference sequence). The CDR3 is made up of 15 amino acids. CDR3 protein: CASSILYGLATEQFF. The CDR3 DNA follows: TGTGCCAGTAGTATTCTCTACGGACTAGCCACTGAGCAGTTCTTC.

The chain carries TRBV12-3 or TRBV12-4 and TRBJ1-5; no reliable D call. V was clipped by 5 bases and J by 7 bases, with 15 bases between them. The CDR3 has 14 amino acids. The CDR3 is CASSPEWERQPQHF. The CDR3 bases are TGTGCCAGCAGTCCAGAATGGGAGAGGCAGCCCCAGCATTTT.

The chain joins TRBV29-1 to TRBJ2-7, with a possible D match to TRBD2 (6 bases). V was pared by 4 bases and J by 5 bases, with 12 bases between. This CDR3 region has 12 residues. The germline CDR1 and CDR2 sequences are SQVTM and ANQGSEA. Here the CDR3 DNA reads TGCAGCGTTGGACGAAGGGAGGACGAGCAGTACTTC. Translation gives CSVGRREDEQYF.

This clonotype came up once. Here the CDR3 DNA reads TGTGCCAGCAGTGAGGGGAATAGCAATCAGCCCCAGCATTTT. The encoded protein is CASSEGNSNQPQHF. The rearrangement links TRBV25-1 to TRBJ1-5; D not certain. V gave up 3 bases and J gave up 0 bases, with 6 bases separating them. This CDR3 region has 14 residues. From germline, CDR1 is MGHDK and CDR2 SYGVNS.

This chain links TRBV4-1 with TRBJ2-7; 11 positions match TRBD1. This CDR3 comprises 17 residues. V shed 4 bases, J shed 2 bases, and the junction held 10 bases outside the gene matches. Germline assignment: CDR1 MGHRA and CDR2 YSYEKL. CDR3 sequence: CASSLFGGTGGPYEQYF. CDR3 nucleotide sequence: TGCGCCAGCAGCCTCTTTGGGGGGACAGGGGGTCCCTACGAGCAGTACTTC.

The DNA for the CDR3 is TGTGCCATCAGTGATGGAGGTGACACTGAAGCTTTCTTT. As protein: CAISDGGDTEAFF. The rearrangement links TRBV10-3 to TRBJ1-1; D gene unclear. The CDR3 totals 13 residues. Trimming took off 3 bases at V and 3 bases at J, with 8 bases between the two ends. Looked up from germline, CDR1 is ENHRY and CDR2 is SYGVKD.

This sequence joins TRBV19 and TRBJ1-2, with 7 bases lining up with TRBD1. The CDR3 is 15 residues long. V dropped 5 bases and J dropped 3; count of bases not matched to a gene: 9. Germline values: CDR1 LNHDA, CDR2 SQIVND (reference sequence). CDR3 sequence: CASSPDRSNHYGYTF. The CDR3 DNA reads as TGTGCCAGTAGTCCGGACAGGAGCAACCACTATGGCTACACCTTC. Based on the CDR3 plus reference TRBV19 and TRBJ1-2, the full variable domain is DGGITQSPKYLFRKEGQNVTLSCEQNLNHDAMYWYRQDPGQGLRLIYYSQIVNDFQKGDIAEGYSVSREKKESFPLTVTSAQKNPTAFYLCASSPDRSNHYGYTFGSGTRLTVV.

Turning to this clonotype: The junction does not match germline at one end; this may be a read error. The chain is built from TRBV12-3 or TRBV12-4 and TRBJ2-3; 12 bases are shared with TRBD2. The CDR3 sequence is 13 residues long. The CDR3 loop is CASSLRTSGVVDF. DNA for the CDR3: TGTGCCAGCAGTTTACGGACTAGCGGGGTGGTGGATTTT.

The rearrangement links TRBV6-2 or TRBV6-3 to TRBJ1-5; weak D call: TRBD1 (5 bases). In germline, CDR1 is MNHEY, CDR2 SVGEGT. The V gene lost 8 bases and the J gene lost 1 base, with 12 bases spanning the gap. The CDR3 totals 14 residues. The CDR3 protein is CASGRVGSNQPQHF. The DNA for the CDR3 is TGTGCCAGCGGCAGGGTTGGCAGCAATCAGCCCCAGCATTTT.

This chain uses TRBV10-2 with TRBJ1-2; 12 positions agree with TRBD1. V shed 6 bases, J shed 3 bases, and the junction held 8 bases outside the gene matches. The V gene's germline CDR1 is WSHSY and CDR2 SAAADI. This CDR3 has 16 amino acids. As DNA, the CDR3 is TGCGCCAGCAGCATCCGGGACAGGGGGCATGACTATGGCTACACCTTC. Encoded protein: CASSIRDRGHDYGYTF.

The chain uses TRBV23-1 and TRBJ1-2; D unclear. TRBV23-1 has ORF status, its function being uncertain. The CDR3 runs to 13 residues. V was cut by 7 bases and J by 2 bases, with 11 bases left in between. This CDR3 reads CASTPRVNYGYTF. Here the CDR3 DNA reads TGCGCCAGCACTCCTCGGGTAAACTATGGCTACACCTTC.

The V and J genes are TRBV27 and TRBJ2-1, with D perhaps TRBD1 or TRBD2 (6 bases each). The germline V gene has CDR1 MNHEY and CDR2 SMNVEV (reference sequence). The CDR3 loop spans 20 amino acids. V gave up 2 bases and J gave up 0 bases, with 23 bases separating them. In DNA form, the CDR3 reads TGTGCCAGCAGTTTACGGGTTCTGGCGGGACAACTAGACTCCTACAATGAGCAGTTCTTC. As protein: CASSLRVLAGQLDSYNEQFF.

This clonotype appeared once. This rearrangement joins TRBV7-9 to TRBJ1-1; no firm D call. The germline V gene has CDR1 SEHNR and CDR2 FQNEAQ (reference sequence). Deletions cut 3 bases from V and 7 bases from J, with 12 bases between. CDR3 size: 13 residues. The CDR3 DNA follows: TGTGCCAGCAGCTTTGCCCCGGACGGTGAAGCTTTCTTT. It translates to CASSFAPDGEAFF.

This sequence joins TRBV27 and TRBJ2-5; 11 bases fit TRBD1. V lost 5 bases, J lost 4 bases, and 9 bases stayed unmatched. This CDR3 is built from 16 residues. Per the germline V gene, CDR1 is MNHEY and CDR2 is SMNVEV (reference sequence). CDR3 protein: CASSPQRTGGIETQYF. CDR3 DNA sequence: TGTGCCAGCAGTCCACAGAGGACAGGGGGCATAGAGACCCAGTACTTC.

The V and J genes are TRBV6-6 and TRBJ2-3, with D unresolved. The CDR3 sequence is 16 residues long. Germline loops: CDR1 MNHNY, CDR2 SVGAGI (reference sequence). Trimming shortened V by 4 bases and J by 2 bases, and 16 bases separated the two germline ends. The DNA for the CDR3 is TGTGCCAGCAGTTGGTTCGGAATGGAGACCACAGATACGCAGTATTTT. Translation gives CASSWFGMETTDTQYF.

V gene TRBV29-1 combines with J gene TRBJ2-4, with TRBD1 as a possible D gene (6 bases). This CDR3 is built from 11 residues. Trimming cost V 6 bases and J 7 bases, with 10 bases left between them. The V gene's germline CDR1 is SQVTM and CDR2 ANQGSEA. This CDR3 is CSVHQGNIQYF. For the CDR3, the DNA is TGCAGCGTCCATCAGGGGAACATTCAGTACTTC.